Listed below are T cell receptor beta chains from one sample, sequenced in a study of T cell changes during pregnancy in multiple sclerosis. Repertoires were generated with immunoSEQ multiplex PCR, while TCRdb's copy carries only in-frame clones and drops some. The sample consists of roughly 29,000 clones, around 90% of them appearing once. The source material was CD8+ T cells from peripheral blood mononuclear cells, sampled before pregnancy. Receptor source: a female donor with multiple sclerosis, enrolled in a pregnancy study. Both conserved end residues are trimmed from each CDR3. The order of the fields is V gene, J gene, CDR3 protein.

TRBV9,TRBJ2-7,ASSVQDRAYEQY
TRBV14,TRBJ2-3,ASSYSIHTQY
TRBV5-1,TRBJ2-7,ASSPKRWLAGNEEQY
TRBV6-5,TRBJ2-7,ASSYSWGPYEQY
TRBV30,TRBJ1-6,AWSVRGGYYNSPLH
TRBV4-1,TRBJ1-2,ASSPYFDRGYT
TRBV19,TRBJ2-7,ASSGRELGYEQY
TRBV4-3,TRBJ2-5,ASSPVIETGGVETQY
TRBV9,TRBJ1-6,ASSVGSGTELSPLH
TRBV6-1,TRBJ1-1,AAGWEGTEAF
TRBV27,TRBJ1-1,ASSPWAAKGVNTEAF
TRBV6-1,TRBJ2-1,ASSPDTHNEQF
TRBV13,TRBJ2-7,ASSYSGGLAYEQY
TRBV5-1,TRBJ1-1,ASSFGGRNTEAF
TRBV5-6,TRBJ1-4,ASSPAGTGDEKLF
TRBV6-5,TRBJ1-2,ASSYLPGNYGYT
TRBV19,TRBJ1-5,ASSIVPGNQPQH
TRBV9,TRBJ1-2,ASSAEGAGYT
TRBV4-3,TRBJ1-1,ASSQGGENTEAF
TRBV7-2,TRBJ1-4,ASSLNPTRGGKLF
TRBV28,TRBJ1-6,ASSLQALRSYNSPLH
TRBV7-6,TRBJ1-2,ASSSTGRGYT
TRBV4-1,TRBJ2-7,ASSPRTRDRGHEQY
TRBV27,TRBJ1-1,ASVPVGWGGTEAF
TRBV6-1,TRBJ2-1,ASTDSAGYNEQF
TRBV11-3,TRBJ1-1,ASSLVTTGALNTEAF
TRBV7-9,TRBJ1-2,ASSPPGQWLGNYGYT
TRBV6-4,TRBJ1-5,ASSERDNQPQH
TRBV25-1,TRBJ1-1,ATSQGTNTEAF
TRBV5-1,TRBJ1-1,ASSYALWGQGGTETEAF
TRBV5-6,TRBJ1-2,ASSLQGYQGYT
TRBV27,TRBJ2-3,ASSPRSSGTDTQY
TRBV6-1,TRBJ2-3,ASTERRPITDTQY
TRBV9,TRBJ1-4,ASSAGNAGEKLF
TRBV4-2,TRBJ2-7,ASSQVSFGYEQY
TRBV19,TRBJ1-4,ASLGAVAVANEKLF
TRBV27,TRBJ1-2,ASSMTGDGYT
TRBV5-4,TRBJ2-2,AVPGQGATGELF
TRBV30,TRBJ1-1,AWSVGTEAF
TRBV7-9,TRBJ2-1,ASSAPRSNEQF
TRBV6-5,TRBJ1-6,ASRTTGLPLH
TRBV27,TRBJ2-5,ASSATDLWETQY
TRBV13,TRBJ2-7,ASSPASGSYEQY
TRBV18,TRBJ2-3,ASSPPLTRGIDTQY
TRBV9,TRBJ2-3,ASSVEDSLDTQY